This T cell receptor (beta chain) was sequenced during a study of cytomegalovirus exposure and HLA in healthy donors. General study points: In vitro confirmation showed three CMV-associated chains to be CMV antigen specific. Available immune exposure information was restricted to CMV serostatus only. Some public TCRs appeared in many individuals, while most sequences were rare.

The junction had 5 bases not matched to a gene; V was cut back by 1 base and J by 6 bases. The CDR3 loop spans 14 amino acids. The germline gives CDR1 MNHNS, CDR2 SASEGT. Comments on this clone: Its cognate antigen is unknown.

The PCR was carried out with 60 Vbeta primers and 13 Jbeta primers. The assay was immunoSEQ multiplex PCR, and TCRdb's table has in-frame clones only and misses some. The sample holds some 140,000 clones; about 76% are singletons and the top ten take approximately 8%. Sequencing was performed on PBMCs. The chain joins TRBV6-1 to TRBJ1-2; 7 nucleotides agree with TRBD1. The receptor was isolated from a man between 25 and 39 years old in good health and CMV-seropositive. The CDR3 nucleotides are TGTGCCAGCAGTGAAGGGCACACAGGGGATGGCTACACCTTC. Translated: CASSEGHTGDGYTF.